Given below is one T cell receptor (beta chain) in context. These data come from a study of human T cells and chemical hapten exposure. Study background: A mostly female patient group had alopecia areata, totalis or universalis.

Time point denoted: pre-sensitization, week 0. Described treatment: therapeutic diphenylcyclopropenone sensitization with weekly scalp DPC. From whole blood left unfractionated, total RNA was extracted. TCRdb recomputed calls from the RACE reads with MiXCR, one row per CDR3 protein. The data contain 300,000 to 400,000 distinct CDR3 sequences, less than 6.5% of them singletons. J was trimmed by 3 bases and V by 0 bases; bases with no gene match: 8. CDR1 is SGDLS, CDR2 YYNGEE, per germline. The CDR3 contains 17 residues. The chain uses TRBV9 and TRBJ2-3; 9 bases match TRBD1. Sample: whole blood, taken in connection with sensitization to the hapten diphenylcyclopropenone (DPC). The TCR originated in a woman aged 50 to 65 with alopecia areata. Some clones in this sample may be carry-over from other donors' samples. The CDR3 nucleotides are TGTGCCAGCAGCGTAGGAAAAACACAGGGGGCTACAGATACGCAGTATTTT. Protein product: CASSVGKTQGATDTQYF. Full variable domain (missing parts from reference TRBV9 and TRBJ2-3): DSGVTQTPKHLITATGQRVTLRCSPRSGDLSVYWYQQSLDQGLQFLIQYYNGEERAKGNILERFSAQQFPDLHSELNLSSLELGDSALYFCASSVGKTQGATDTQYFGPGTRLTVL.